A selection of T cell receptor beta chains follows, all from one sample in a study of CD8 T cells in Susac syndrome. TCRdb recomputed calls from the immunoSEQ multiplex PCR reads with MiXCR, one row per CDR3 protein. The table includes 130,000 to 150,000 distinct CDR3 sequences, 94% detected once. Material for sequencing was CD8+ T cells from PBMCs. These receptors originate from a human donor in good health. CDR3s include the opening cysteine and the closing phenylalanine or tryptophan. Each record gives: CDR3 DNA, CDR3 protein, clone size, D gene, V gene, J gene. The D gene is left open where the match is weak. Part of the rows lack a size; the others show once, few, many or a class for expanded clones.

CDR3nt: TGCAGTGCTAGAGACCTTAGCGGGAGTTCATATCGTACAGATACGCAGTATTTT
CDR3aa: CSARDLSGSSYRTDTQYF
abundance: -
d_gene: TRBD2
v_gene: TRBV20-1
j_gene: TRBJ2-3

CDR3nt: TGCGCCAGCAGCCAACGGACTAGCAGCAATGAGCAGTTCTTC
CDR3aa: CASSQRTSSNEQFF
abundance: -
d_gene: TRBD2
v_gene: TRBV4-3
j_gene: TRBJ2-1

CDR3nt: TGTGCCAGCAGTTTTTGGACCCCCAATGAGCAGTTCTTC
CDR3aa: CASSFWTPNEQFF
abundance: -
d_gene: -
v_gene: TRBV27
j_gene: TRBJ2-1

CDR3nt: TGCAGCGTTGAAGATAAAGGGGGCCCCTACAATGAGCAGTTCTTC
CDR3aa: CSVEDKGGPYNEQFF
abundance: -
d_gene: TRBD1
v_gene: TRBV29-1
j_gene: TRBJ2-1

CDR3nt: TGTGCCAGCAGTTTCATCAGGCCCTCAGACACTGAAGCTTTCTTT
CDR3aa: CASSFIRPSDTEAFF
abundance: -
d_gene: -
v_gene: TRBV12-3/TRBV12-4
j_gene: TRBJ1-1

CDR3nt: TGTGCCAGCAGCCTCCCCCCCAGGACAGATACGCAGTATTTT
CDR3aa: CASSLPPRTDTQYF
abundance: -
d_gene: -
v_gene: TRBV7-9
j_gene: TRBJ2-3

CDR3nt: TGTGCCAGCAGCGATACAGGGGGAGAAAAACTGTTTTTT
CDR3aa: CASSDTGGEKLFF
abundance: -
d_gene: TRBD1
v_gene: TRBV9
j_gene: TRBJ1-4

CDR3nt: TGTGCCTGGAGTGTGGAACAGGGAAACAATGAGCAGTTCTTC
CDR3aa: CAWSVEQGNNEQFF
abundance: -
d_gene: -
v_gene: TRBV30
j_gene: TRBJ2-1

CDR3nt: TGTGCCAGCAGTCATTTTCTGTACTTC
CDR3aa: CASSHFLYF
abundance: -
d_gene: -
v_gene: TRBV27
j_gene: TRBJ2-5

CDR3nt: TGCAGCGTCGCGTCTCCCGGGACAAGGGGGATGGGTAGCACAGATACGCAGTATTTT
CDR3aa: CSVASPGTRGMGSTDTQYF
abundance: -
d_gene: -
v_gene: TRBV29-1
j_gene: TRBJ2-3

CDR3nt: TGTGCCAGCAGCTTGGGGAGCTCAGATACGCAGTATTTT
CDR3aa: CASSLGSSDTQYF
abundance: few
d_gene: -
v_gene: TRBV5-6
j_gene: TRBJ2-3

CDR3nt: TGTGCCAGCAGTGAAACCTACAATGAGCAGTTCTTC
CDR3aa: CASSETYNEQFF
abundance: few
d_gene: -
v_gene: TRBV2
j_gene: TRBJ2-1

CDR3nt: TGTGCCAGCAGCCCTGGACTAGCCCCCTACGAGCAGTACTTC
CDR3aa: CASSPGLAPYEQYF
abundance: few
d_gene: TRBD2
v_gene: TRBV3-1
j_gene: TRBJ2-7

CDR3nt: TGTGCCAGCAGCTTATTCACACCACAGGGGTACGGCGATGAAAAACTGTTTTTT
CDR3aa: CASSLFTPQGYGDEKLFF
abundance: -
d_gene: TRBD1
v_gene: TRBV7-2
j_gene: TRBJ1-4

CDR3nt: TGTGCCAGCAGTGACCTGGACAGGGGGATAGGAGAGACCCAGTACTTC
CDR3aa: CASSDLDRGIGETQYF
abundance: -
d_gene: TRBD1
v_gene: TRBV25-1
j_gene: TRBJ2-5

CDR3nt: TGTGCCAGCAGCCCTAGCGGGAGTGGCCACAATGAGCAGTTCTTC
CDR3aa: CASSPSGSGHNEQFF
abundance: -
d_gene: TRBD2
v_gene: TRBV12-3/TRBV12-4
j_gene: TRBJ2-1

CDR3nt: TGTGCCAGCAGTTTGGGTCTGAACTACGAGCAGTACTTC
CDR3aa: CASSLGLNYEQYF
abundance: few
d_gene: -
v_gene: TRBV27
j_gene: TRBJ2-7

CDR3nt: TGTGCCTGGAGGCCGACAGGGGGCCAGCCCCAGCATTTT
CDR3aa: CAWRPTGGQPQHF
abundance: -
d_gene: TRBD1
v_gene: TRBV30
j_gene: TRBJ1-5

CDR3nt: TGTGCCAGCAGTTACTCGAACACACTACAAGAGACCCAGTACTTC
CDR3aa: CASSYSNTLQETQYF
abundance: -
d_gene: -
v_gene: TRBV6-5
j_gene: TRBJ2-5

CDR3nt: TGTGCCAGCAGCTTTGTTTTGGGGGAGACCCAGTACTTC
CDR3aa: CASSFVLGETQYF
abundance: -
d_gene: -
v_gene: TRBV7-8
j_gene: TRBJ2-5

CDR3nt: TGTGCCAGCAGCTTAGACCCCGTGGAACTCTACAATGAGCAGTTCTTC
CDR3aa: CASSLDPVELYNEQFF
abundance: once
d_gene: -
v_gene: TRBV11-2
j_gene: TRBJ2-1

CDR3nt: TGTGCCAGCAGTTACCAGCCGGGCAATGAGCAGTTCTTC
CDR3aa: CASSYQPGNEQFF
abundance: -
d_gene: -
v_gene: TRBV28
j_gene: TRBJ2-1

CDR3nt: TGCAGCGTTGAAGCCGTTGACACTAATGAAAAACTGTTTTTT
CDR3aa: CSVEAVDTNEKLFF
abundance: -
d_gene: -
v_gene: TRBV29-1
j_gene: TRBJ1-4

CDR3nt: TGTGCCAGCAGCGTAGCTTCAACTAACTATGGCTACACCTTC
CDR3aa: CASSVASTNYGYTF
abundance: -
d_gene: -
v_gene: TRBV9
j_gene: TRBJ1-2

CDR3nt: TGCAGCGCTGACGGGGGGTACTACAATGAGCAGTTCTTC
CDR3aa: CSADGGYYNEQFF
abundance: -
d_gene: TRBD2
v_gene: TRBV29-1
j_gene: TRBJ2-1

CDR3nt: TGTGCCAGCAGGGCCGGGACAGGGCCTTACAATGAGCAGTTCTTC
CDR3aa: CASRAGTGPYNEQFF
abundance: -
d_gene: TRBD1
v_gene: TRBV7-9
j_gene: TRBJ2-1

CDR3nt: TGCAGTGCTAGACCAATCACCGGGGAGCTGTTTTTT
CDR3aa: CSARPITGELFF
abundance: -
d_gene: -
v_gene: TRBV20-1
j_gene: TRBJ2-2